The clone carrying this T cell receptor beta chain was recorded a few times. Antigen unknown. TCRdb used MiXCR to reprocess the RT-PCR reads, holding one entry per CDR3 protein. Of approximately 680,000 distinct CDR3 sequences listed, 15% to 18% were seen once; the top ten hold around a tenth. This entry belongs to a study of response to subunit inactivated influenza vaccine. The study's findings and limits: After each seasonal influenza vaccination, few new T cells are recruited, the authors suggested.

The CDR3 contains 18 residues. V shed 1 base, J shed 3 bases, and the junction held 3 bases outside the gene matches. Per the germline V gene, CDR1 is ENHRY and CDR2 is SYGVKD. The receptor was derived from a man aged 45-60 years who received an inactivated influenza vaccine. The J gene is TRBJ2-1, the V gene TRBV10-3; TRBD2 agrees at 16 bases. This specimen was PBMCs from blood, taken about 11 days after vaccination. The CDR3 loop is CAISELGLAGGIYNEQFF. CDR3 bases: TGTGCCATCAGTGAGTTGGGACTAGCGGGAGGGATCTACAATGAGCAGTTCTTC.